Listed below are T cell receptor beta chains from one sample, sequenced in a study of control samples from healthy donors and cancer patients. Assay used: immunoSEQ multiplex PCR; TCRdb lists only in-frame clones, some missing. The repertoire consists of 150,000 to 200,000 clones, with approximately 92% occurring once and the leading ten covering more than 1.1%. The specimen was blood. The receptors here all came from a man aged 18 to 30 in good health. Both conserved end residues are part of each CDR3. D genes are given only for firm matches.

v_call: TRBV14; j_call: TRBJ1-6; d_call: -; cdr3_nt: TGTGCCAGCAGCCAGTTTTCCTCCTATAATTCACCCCTCCACTTT; cdr3_aa: CASSQFSSYNSPLHF
v_call: TRBV10-3; j_call: TRBJ2-7; d_call: -; cdr3_nt: TGTGCCATCAGTGAAACCGCCTACGAGCAGTACTTC; cdr3_aa: CAISETAYEQYF
v_call: TRBV7-8; j_call: TRBJ2-3; d_call: TRBD2; cdr3_nt: TGTGCCAGCAGCTTAATCGTAGCTAGCGGGGGGGCCGACGGCACAGATACGCAGTATTTT; cdr3_aa: CASSLIVASGGADGTDTQYF
v_call: TRBV2; j_call: TRBJ2-1; d_call: TRBD2; cdr3_nt: TGTGCCAGCATCCTCGGGGGGTATGCCCAGCGGGGGGTCATCAATGAGCAGTTCTTC; cdr3_aa: CASILGGYAQRGVINEQFF
v_call: TRBV6-5; j_call: TRBJ2-7; d_call: TRBD1; cdr3_nt: TGTGCCAGCAGTTGGGACAGCTCCTACGAGCAGTACTTC; cdr3_aa: CASSWDSSYEQYF
v_call: TRBV9; j_call: TRBJ1-6; d_call: -; cdr3_nt: TGTGCCAGCAGCGTAACCGATACCGGTTCACCCCTCCACTTT; cdr3_aa: CASSVTDTGSPLHF
v_call: TRBV19; j_call: TRBJ1-6; d_call: -; cdr3_nt: TGTGCCAGTAGTACGGGGTACTCCTATAATTCACCCCTCCACTTT; cdr3_aa: CASSTGYSYNSPLHF
v_call: TRBV25-1; j_call: TRBJ1-3; d_call: -; cdr3_nt: TGTGCCAGCAGTGATGCGGGGTCTGGAAACACCATATATTTT; cdr3_aa: CASSDAGSGNTIYF
v_call: TRBV15; j_call: TRBJ2-4; d_call: -; cdr3_nt: TGTGCCACGCAGAAGGGGGAAGAAAACATTCAGTACTTC; cdr3_aa: CATQKGEENIQYF
v_call: TRBV11-1; j_call: TRBJ2-3; d_call: TRBD2; cdr3_nt: TGTGCCAGCAGCCCAGCTAGCGGTCGGGCAGATACGCAGTATTTT; cdr3_aa: CASSPASGRADTQYF
v_call: TRBV25-1; j_call: TRBJ1-4; d_call: TRBD1; cdr3_nt: TGTGCCAGCAGTCGACAGGGGGCTAATGAAAAACTGTTTTTT; cdr3_aa: CASSRQGANEKLFF
v_call: TRBV5-4; j_call: TRBJ2-3; d_call: TRBD2; cdr3_nt: TGTGCCAGCAGCCCCCCTAGCGGGGGGCGCACAGATACGCAGTATTTT; cdr3_aa: CASSPPSGGRTDTQYF
v_call: TRBV20-1; j_call: TRBJ1-2; d_call: -; cdr3_nt: TGCAGTGCTACTAAAGGACAGGGCTACACCTTC; cdr3_aa: CSATKGQGYTF
v_call: TRBV30; j_call: TRBJ1-2; d_call: -; cdr3_nt: TGTGCCTGGAGTGTATCCCGAGATCTCGCTAACTATGGCTACACCTTC; cdr3_aa: CAWSVSRDLANYGYTF